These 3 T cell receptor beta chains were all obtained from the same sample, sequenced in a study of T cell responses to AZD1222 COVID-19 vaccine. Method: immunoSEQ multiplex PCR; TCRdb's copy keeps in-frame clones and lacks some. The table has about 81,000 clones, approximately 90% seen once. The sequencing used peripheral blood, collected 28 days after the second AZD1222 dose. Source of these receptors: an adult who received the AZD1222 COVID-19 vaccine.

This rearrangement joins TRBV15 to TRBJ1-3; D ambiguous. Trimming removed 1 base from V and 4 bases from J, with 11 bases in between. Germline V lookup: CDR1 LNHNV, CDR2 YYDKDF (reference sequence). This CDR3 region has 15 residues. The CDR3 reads CATSRGKTFGNTIYF. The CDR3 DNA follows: TGTGCCACCAGCAGAGGTAAGACCTTCGGAAACACCATATATTTT.

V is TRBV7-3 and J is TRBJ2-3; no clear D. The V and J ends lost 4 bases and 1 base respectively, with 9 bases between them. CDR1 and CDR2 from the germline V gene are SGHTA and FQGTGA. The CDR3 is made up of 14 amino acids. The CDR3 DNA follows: TGTGCCAGCAGCTCCGCCTCGGGCACAGATACGCAGTATTTT. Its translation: CASSSASGTDTQYF.

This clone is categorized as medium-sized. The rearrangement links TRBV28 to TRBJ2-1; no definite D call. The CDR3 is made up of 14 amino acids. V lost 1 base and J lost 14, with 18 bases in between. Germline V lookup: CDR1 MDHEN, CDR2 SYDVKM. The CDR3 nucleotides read TGTGCCAGCAGTTTATTCGCCGGCTCGGCTGGCGAGTTCTTC. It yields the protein CASSLFAGSAGEFF.